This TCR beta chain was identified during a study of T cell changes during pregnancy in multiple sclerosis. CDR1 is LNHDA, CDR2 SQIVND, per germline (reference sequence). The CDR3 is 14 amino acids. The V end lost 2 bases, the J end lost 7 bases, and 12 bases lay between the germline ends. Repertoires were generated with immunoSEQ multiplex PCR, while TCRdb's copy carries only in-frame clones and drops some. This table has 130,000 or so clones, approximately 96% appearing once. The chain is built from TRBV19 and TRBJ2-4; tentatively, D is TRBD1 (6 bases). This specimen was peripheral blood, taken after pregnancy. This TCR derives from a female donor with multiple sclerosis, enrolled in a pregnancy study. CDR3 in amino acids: CASSIRGYENIQYF. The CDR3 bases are TGTGCCAGTAGTATAAGGGGGTACGAGAACATTCAGTACTTC.